The entry below describes one TCR beta chain. This clonotype has only a few counts. No cognate antigen has been identified for it. No much larger clone is present one base from it, and per-base qualities are unavailable. These data belong to a study of T cell repertoires in cytomegalovirus infection (dated by TCRdb to the late 2010s). For context, the study as a whole: Because public TCR beta signatures pointed to carriage of CMV infection together with the matching HLA type, the HLA type of each donor mattered for the analysis.

Sequencing was carried out with an Illumina HiSeq 1500. Starting from the raw public reads, TCRdb applied fastp trimming at Q25, assembled clones with MiXCR and retained in-frame beta chains. Each CDR3 protein gets just one entry, which takes the most common genes and DNA from the rows behind it. This sample is represented by some 350,000 distinct CDR3 sequences; roughly 18% of them were singletons. The top ten constitute 7.5% to 9.5% of the sample. Study-level results and caveats: The ex vivo response was dominated by HLA-C-restricted CMV-specific TCR beta clonotypes, and the single most frequent clonotype in two of eight donors was supplied by these HLA-C-restricted clonotypes. In both this cohort and an independent cohort of some 380 donors, the cumulative frequency of public TCR beta family members distinguished carriers of CMV infection plus the relevant HLA type.

The CDR3 numbers 14 residues from cysteine through phenylalanine. Solely the CDR3 DNA is kept, with 42 bases framed from the first base. Trimming leaves V shorter by 7 bases and J shorter by 9 bases, with the junction holding 13 bases beyond the gene matches. Looking up the germline V gene yields CDR1 MDHEN and CDR2 SYDVKM. Sequenced sample: PBMCs. The receptor chain draws on TRBV28 and TRBJ2-7, with 9 central nucleotides matching TRBD1. The sequence was obtained from a human donor in good health (CMV status not recorded). Some clones in this sample may be carry-over from other donors' samples. For the CDR3, the sequence is CASTQDRGGYSQYF. The bases read TGTGCCAGCACTCAAGACAGGGGGGGGTACTCGCAGTACTTC.